This T cell receptor (beta chain) derives from a study of cytomegalovirus exposure and HLA in healthy donors. Study results and limitations: Exclusion applied to some V segments, including TRBV6-2 and TRBV6-3, as they were indistinguishable. An assumption of roughly uniform sequencing depth across donors underlay the presence/absence analyses.

As to this clone: Antigen specificity is unknown.

Between the trimmed V and J ends, which lost 2 bases and 3 bases, there was a span of 10 bases. The CDR3 sequence is 14 residues long. The germline CDR1 and CDR2 sequences are MNHNS and SASEGT. The PCR used 60 Vbeta and 13 Jbeta primers. Produced via immunoSEQ multiplex PCR; TCRdb's table is partial and in-frame only. In the table there are around 150,000 clones, about 80% of which are singletons. The genes are TRBV6-1 and TRBJ1-1; tentatively, D is TRBD1 (6 bases). Sequenced sample: PBMCs. This TCR was recovered from a man aged 25-40 years in good health and CMV-seronegative. The CDR3 sequence is CASSERGWDTEAFF. The CDR3 DNA reads TGTGCCAGCAGTGAAAGGGGGTGGGACACTGAAGCTTTCTTT.